This T cell receptor beta chain was identified during a study of Ad26.COV2.S vaccination and SARS-CoV-2 variants. General study points: Vaccine recipients posted higher spike-specific TCR breadth than their placebo counterparts. Substantial breadth was reportedly displayed by spike-specific CD8+ and CD4+ T cell responses after vaccination.

Treatment given: about 20 received Ad26.COV2.S at low or high dose, single or two shots; a few received placebo; per-sample allocation not given. The samples were gathered on day 63 after the first injection of vaccine or placebo. This person who donated was an adult of 18-55 years in Boston. This vaccine is an Ad26 vector that expresses the Wuhan-strain SARS-CoV-2 spike. The V gene end was trimmed by 4 bases and the J gene end by 7 bases; junction bases not matched to a gene: 6. The CDR3 loop spans 13 amino acids. Per germline, CDR1 SGHAT and CDR2 FQNNGV. This table comes from immunoSEQ multiplex PCR, and its TCRdb copy is limited to in-frame clones, with some not included. The sample records 200,000 to 250,000 clones, roughly 90% being singletons. Remarks on this clone: What it binds is not known.

Sequences were derived from peripheral blood, sampled in a trial of Ad26.COV2.S vaccine versus placebo. The genes are TRBV11-2 and TRBJ1-1, with 7 bases lining up with TRBD1. This TCR was recovered from a person between 18 and 60 years old who received the Ad26.COV2.S COVID-19 vaccine or a placebo. CDR3 protein: CASSSRQGDEAFF. The CDR3 DNA reads TGTGCCAGCAGCTCTCGACAGGGCGATGAAGCTTTCTTT.